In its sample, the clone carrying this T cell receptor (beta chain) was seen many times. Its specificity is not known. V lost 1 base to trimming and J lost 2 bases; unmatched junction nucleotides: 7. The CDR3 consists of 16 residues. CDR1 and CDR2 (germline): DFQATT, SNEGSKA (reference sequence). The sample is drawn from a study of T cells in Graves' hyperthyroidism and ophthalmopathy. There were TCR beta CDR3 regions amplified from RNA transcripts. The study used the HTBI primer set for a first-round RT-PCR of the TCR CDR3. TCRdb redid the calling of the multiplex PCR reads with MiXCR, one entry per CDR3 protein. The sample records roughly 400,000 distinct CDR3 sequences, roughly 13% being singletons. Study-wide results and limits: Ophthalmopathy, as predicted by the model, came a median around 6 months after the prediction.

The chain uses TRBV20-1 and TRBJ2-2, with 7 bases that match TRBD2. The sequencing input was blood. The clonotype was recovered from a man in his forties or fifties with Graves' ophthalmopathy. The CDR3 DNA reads TGCAGTGCTAGAGTGCCGGGACTACCAAACACCGGGGAGCTGTTTTTT. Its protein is CSARVPGLPNTGELFF.